The 11 T cell receptor beta chains reported below all come from one sample, sequenced in a study of T cell changes during pregnancy in multiple sclerosis. Some clones are missing from TCRdb's copy, which holds only in-frame ones; the method was immunoSEQ multiplex PCR. The data show tens of thousands of clones, around nine tenths seen once. This specimen consisted of CD4+ T cells from peripheral blood mononuclear cells, obtained in the first trimester of pregnancy. These receptors were taken from a female donor with multiple sclerosis, enrolled in a pregnancy study.

The V and J genes are TRBV2 and TRBJ2-1, with 12 bases fitting TRBD2. CDR1 SNHLY and CDR2 FYNNEI come from the germline V gene. The J segment lost 8 bases and the V segment lost 6 bases, leaving 8 bases of the junction unmatched. The CDR3 spans 15 residues. The CDR3 DNA reads TGTGCCAGCAGAAGCACTAGCGGGGGGTCCCATGAGCAGTTCTTC. As protein: CASRSTSGGSHEQFF.

This rearrangement joins TRBV6-1 to TRBJ2-7; TRBD1 agrees at 7 bases. Germline assignment: CDR1 MNHNS and CDR2 SASEGT. With V trimmed by 2 bases and J by 3 bases, 4 bases remained unmatched. This CDR3 is 14 amino acids long. This CDR3 reads CASSEWGQNYEQYF. CDR3 nucleotide sequence: TGTGCCAGCAGTGAATGGGGACAGAACTACGAGCAGTACTTC.

V is TRBV2 and J is TRBJ2-5, with a possible D match to TRBD1 (6 bases). Germline assignment: CDR1 SNHLY and CDR2 FYNNEI. CDR3 length: 14 amino acids. Between the trimmed V and J ends, which lost 6 bases and 5 bases, there was a span of 16 bases. This chain's CDR3 is CASSDPGVGETQYF. CDR3 DNA: TGTGCCAGCAGCGATCCAGGGGTGGGTGAGACCCAGTACTTC.

V is TRBV5-5 and J is TRBJ2-3; D is unresolved. The germline V gene has CDR1 SGHKS and CDR2 YYEKEE (reference sequence). This CDR3 has 14 amino acids. The V and J ends lost 9 bases and 2 bases respectively, with 16 bases between them. The DNA of the CDR3 is TGTGCCACTAAGAGTCGTACCTTCACAGATACGCAGTATTTT. This encodes CATKSRTFTDTQYF.

The chain joins TRBV30 to TRBJ1-2; D ambiguous. V was cut by 7 bases and J by 4 bases, with 13 bases left in between. This CDR3 spans 12 amino acids. CDR1 is GTSNPN and CDR2 is SVGIG in the germline V gene (reference sequence). The CDR3 DNA follows: TGTGCCTTTCAACCCGGGAGCTATGGCTACACCTTC. Its protein is CAFQPGSYGYTF.

The chain is built from TRBV2 and TRBJ2-2; maybe TRBD2 (6 bases). The germline gives CDR1 SNHLY, CDR2 FYNNEI. The CDR3 is 13 amino acids. V lost 7 bases to trimming and J lost 5 bases, with 11 bases between them. The CDR3 region is CASTRLVTGELFF. The CDR3 DNA reads as TGTGCCAGCACCCGACTAGTTACCGGGGAGCTGTTTTTT.

The CDR3 spells CASSQVARHSTGELFF. Here the CDR3 DNA reads TGTGCCAGCAGCCAAGTTGCTCGGCACAGCACCGGGGAGCTGTTTTTT. The chain couples TRBV4-2 to TRBJ2-2; D remains ambiguous. The V end was cut by 1 base, the J end by 4 bases, with 13 bases between. The CDR3 is made up of 16 amino acids. The germline gives CDR1 LGHNA, CDR2 YNFKEQ.

The gene calls are TRBV27 and TRBJ1-3, with no clear D. Deletions cut 5 bases from V and 0 bases from J, with 17 bases between. Germline CDR1 reads MNHEY; CDR2 reads SMNVEV (reference sequence). The CDR3 consists of 17 residues. CDR3 region: CASSQLPPPSSGNTIYF. The CDR3, as DNA: TGTGCCAGCAGTCAGTTACCCCCACCTAGCTCTGGAAACACCATATATTTT.

This clone occurred once. J is TRBJ1-5 and V is TRBV2, with D possibly TRBD1 on 6 matching bases. Germline CDR1 reads SNHLY; CDR2 reads FYNNEI. This CDR3 spans 14 amino acids. Trimming left V 6 bases short and J 4 bases short, with 13 bases between. This CDR3 reads CASRGDNWNQPQHF. CDR3 DNA: TGTGCCAGCAGGGGGGACAACTGGAATCAGCCCCAGCATTTT.

This chain uses TRBV2 with TRBJ1-2, with 7 positions matching TRBD1. CDR3 length: 14 amino acids. The germline CDR1 and CDR2 sequences are SNHLY and FYNNEI. Germline trimming cut 3 bases from V and 6 bases from J; bases unmatched to any gene: 7. The CDR3 DNA sequence: TGTGCCAGCAGTGACTGGGGACAGAAGGATGGCTACACCTTC. Translated: CASSDWGQKDGYTF.

The chain is built from TRBV5-1 and TRBJ1-5; possibly TRBD1 for D (6 bases). V lost 9 bases and J 1 base, leaving 17 bases between the germline ends. The CDR3 covers 15 residues. The germline gives CDR1 SGHRS, CDR2 YFSETQ. CDR3 sequence reads: CATSPDSVSNQPQHF. The DNA for the CDR3 is TGCGCCACGTCACCGGACAGTGTCAGCAATCAGCCCCAGCATTTT. Combining the CDR3 with reference TRBV5-1 and TRBJ1-5 gives the whole variable domain KAGVTQTPRYLIKTRGQQVTLSCSPISGHRSVSWYQQTPGQGLQFLFEYFSETQRNKGNFPGRFSGRQFSNSRSEMNVSTLELGDSALYLCATSPDSVSNQPQHFGDGTRLSIL.